Described below is a single T cell receptor beta chain sequence and its context. Antigen unknown. Profiling relied on immunoSEQ multiplex PCR, and the TCRdb table lists in-frame clones only, not all of them. Of around 130,000 clones in the sample, over 75% were seen once. The V end lost 2 bases, the J end lost 5 bases, and 12 bases lay between the germline ends. Germline values: CDR1 KGHSH, CDR2 LQKENI. The CDR3 length is 15 residues. The entry originates in a study of T cell responses to AZD1222 COVID-19 vaccine. Study-level results: Baseline seropositivity characterized only six AZD1222 recipients.

The TCR originated in an adult in good health. The sequencing used peripheral blood, collected on day 0 of AZD1222 vaccination. V usage is TRBV18 and J usage is TRBJ1-4; tentative D call: TRBD1 (5 bases). The CDR3 protein is CASSPSQVGNEKLFF. CDR3 DNA: TGTGCCAGCTCACCATCACAGGTCGGAAATGAAAAACTGTTTTTT.